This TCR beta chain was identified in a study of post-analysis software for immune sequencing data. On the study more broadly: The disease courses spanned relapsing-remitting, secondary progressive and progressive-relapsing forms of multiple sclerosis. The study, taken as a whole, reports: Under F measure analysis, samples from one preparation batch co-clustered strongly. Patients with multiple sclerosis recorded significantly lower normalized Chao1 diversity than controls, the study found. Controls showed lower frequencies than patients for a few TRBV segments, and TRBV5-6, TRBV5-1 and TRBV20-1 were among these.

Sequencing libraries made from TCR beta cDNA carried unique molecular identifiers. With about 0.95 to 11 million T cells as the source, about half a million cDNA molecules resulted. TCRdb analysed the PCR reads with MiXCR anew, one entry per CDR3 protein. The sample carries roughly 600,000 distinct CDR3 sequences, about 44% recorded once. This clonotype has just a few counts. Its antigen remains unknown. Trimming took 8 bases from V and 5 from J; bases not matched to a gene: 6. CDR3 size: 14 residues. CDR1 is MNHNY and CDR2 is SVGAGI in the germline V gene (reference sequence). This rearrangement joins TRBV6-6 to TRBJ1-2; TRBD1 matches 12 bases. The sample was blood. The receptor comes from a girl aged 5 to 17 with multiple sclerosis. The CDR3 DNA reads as TGTGCCAGCGACGGGACAGGGGGCAAGTATGGCTACACCTTC. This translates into CASDGTGGKYGYTF.